A single sample is the source of the 5 T cell receptor beta chains below, sequenced in a study of regulatory T cells in long-lasting Graves disease. TCR beta libraries were built with iRepertoire HTBI primers and Arm-PCR of CDR3 regions. TCRdb re-called the multiplex PCR reads through MiXCR, storing one row per CDR3 protein. The sample includes around 470,000 distinct CDR3 sequences, 13% to 15% seen only once; the top ten take roughly 15%. The time point: newly diagnosed GD, antithyroid drugs for less than 3 months. The TCR library used RNA extracted from PBMCs. The same specimen was also included in a second study, on T cells in Graves' hyperthyroidism and ophthalmopathy.

The specimen was peripheral blood mononuclear cells (PBMCs), collected at new diagnosis, from a patient treated with antithyroid drugs. The receptors originated from a woman between 50 and 59 years old with Graves disease.

This chain links TRBV10-3 with TRBJ2-7; tentatively, D is TRBD1 (6 bases). CDR1 ENHRY and CDR2 SYGVKD come from the germline V gene. The ends were cut back, 7 bases at V and 5 bases at J, with 12 bases in the middle. This CDR3 comprises 12 residues. The CDR3 sequence: CAINQQGNEQYF. The CDR3 DNA follows: TGTGCCATCAACCAACAGGGAAACGAGCAGTACTTC.

This clonotype appeared a few times. The V call is TRBV19, the J call TRBJ1-3; D unclear. Germline CDR1 is LNHDA and CDR2 is SQIVND (reference sequence). This CDR3 has 13 amino acids. V dropped 2 bases and J dropped 7 bases, with 9 bases sitting between them. Written as DNA, the CDR3 is TGTGCCAGTAGTATAAGAGCACGCAACACCATATATTTT. The encoded protein is CASSIRARNTIYF.

CDR3 coding DNA: TGTGCCAGCGTCTGGCAGGGGATAGAGACCCAGTACTTC. Its protein is CASVWQGIETQYF. The chain recombines TRBV7-8 with TRBJ2-5; D may be TRBD1 (6 bases). Germline CDR1 SGHVS, CDR2 FQNEAQ. This CDR3 is 13 amino acids long. V dropped 8 bases and J dropped 4 bases, with 14 bases sitting between them.

This clonotype was detected many times. This chain connects TRBV6-5 to TRBJ1-4, with 9 positions matching TRBD1. This CDR3 spans 15 amino acids. Germline CDR1 MNHEY, CDR2 SVGAGI. V dropped 2 bases and J dropped 4; count of bases not matched to a gene: 2. The CDR3 nucleotides read TGTGCCAGCAGTTACCGGGACAGGGATAATGAAAAACTGTTTTTT. This sequence encodes CASSYRDRDNEKLFF.

This chain connects TRBV5-1 to TRBJ1-4; tentatively, D is TRBD1 (6 bases). V dropped 4 bases and J dropped 1 base, with 11 bases sitting between them. This CDR3 spans 15 amino acids. Germline V gene data show CDR1 as SGHRS and CDR2 as YFSETQ. The CDR3 loop reads CASSQTGITNEKLFF. CDR3 sequence (DNA): TGCGCCAGCAGCCAAACAGGGATAACTAATGAAAAACTGTTTTTT.